The clone carrying this T cell receptor beta chain showed up many times. What it recognizes is unknown. The time point is: newly diagnosed GD, antithyroid drugs for less than 3 months. PBMCs provided the RNA from which the TCR library was made. Building of the TCR beta libraries involved iRepertoire HTBI primers and Arm-PCR of CDR3 regions. TCRdb re-called the multiplex PCR reads through MiXCR, storing one row per CDR3 protein. The data hold approximately 400,000 distinct CDR3 sequences, with 15% to 19% observed a single time. This sample is part of a study of regulatory T cells in long-lasting Graves disease. Trimming pared 4 bases from V and 3 bases from J, leaving 10 bases between. The CDR3 covers 14 residues. Germline V gene lookup returns CDR1 SEHNR and CDR2 FQNEAQ (reference sequence). Points from the study as a whole: Few sampled subjects may have lowered accuracy. Persistent patients had more shared public clonotypes (under 3,000) than new patients (around 1,000).

The starting material was peripheral blood mononuclear cells (PBMCs), obtained at new diagnosis, from a patient treated with antithyroid drugs. This TCR came from a female donor with Graves disease. The rearrangement joins TRBV7-9 to TRBJ1-3, with unresolved D. The CDR3 is CASSSELIGNTIYF. CDR3 nucleotides: TGTGCCAGCAGCTCCGAGCTAATTGGAAACACCATATATTTT.